This record covers a single T cell receptor beta chain. The data originate from a study of T cell changes during pregnancy in multiple sclerosis. The CDR3 is 15 amino acids. Germline lookup yields CDR1 SQVTM and CDR2 ANQGSEA. The J segment lost 0 bases and the V segment lost 4 bases, leaving 3 bases of the junction unmatched. Here immunoSEQ multiplex PCR was the method, and the copy in TCRdb shows in-frame clones only, minus some. This sample has 40,000 to 55,000 clones, with 91% found just once. The input for sequencing was CD8+ T cells from peripheral blood mononuclear cells, taken in the second trimester of pregnancy. The chain employs TRBV29-1 and TRBJ2-2, with TRBD1 identical over 9 bases. This TCR came from a female donor with multiple sclerosis, enrolled in a pregnancy study. In DNA, the CDR3 is TGCAGCGTTGGGGGGACAGGGCCGAACACCGGGGAGCTGTTTTTT. It codes for CSVGGTGPNTGELFF.